This T cell receptor beta chain appears in the sequencing data of a study of graft-versus-host responses after intestinal transplantation (dated by TCRdb to the early 2020s). With regard to the full study: The transplants that recipients got were multivisceral, liver-intestinal, or isolated intestinal. Graft-versus-host and host-versus-graft alloreactive T cell clones were tracked in the graft, circulation and bone marrow after intestinal transplantation using bulk TCR-beta CDR3 sequencing. A peak of at least 4% donor T cells among recipient peripheral blood mononuclear cells was the definition used for donor T cell macrochimerism. All recipients received anti-thymocyte globulin induction followed by maintenance tacrolimus and steroids for around three years. Alloreactive clones were identified by sequencing pre-transplant mixed lymphocyte reaction products and comparing these products with unstimulated pre-transplant donor and recipient T cells. A cohort of roughly 25 intestinal transplant recipients, including one retransplant, was enrolled, and 3 patients lacking pretransplant specimens were excluded. Samples from three later patients were sequenced in-house on an Illumina MiSeq with MiXCR processing rather than by the commercial service.

This specimen's time point label, per the study, means: cells obtained before transplantation from donor or recipient. CD3+CD4+ and CD3+CD8+ populations were FACS-sorted from unstimulated pre-transplant donor and recipient cells taken from spleen or lymph nodes. A word on this clone: Its binding antigen is unknown. The input lacks base qualities; no much larger clone sits a single base away.

On the study overall, not on this receptor specifically: GvH clones were detected in recipient bone marrow, and some appeared earlier in ileal mucosa or blood, consistent with an intestinal mucosal origin. The conclusions were limited by the relatively low number and heterogeneity of the intestinal transplant patients. Early after transplant, peak levels of circulating GvH clones were associated with declines in HvG clones. Patients with donor T cell macrochimerism had high GvH to HvG T cell clonal ratios in their allografts.

The library was built by means of the immunoSEQ multiplex PCR assay. For most patients, genomic DNA was isolated with the Qiagen DNeasy Blood and Tissue Kit and sent frozen to Adaptive Biotechnologies for TCR sequencing. For most patients, genomic DNA was subjected to high-throughput TCR-beta CDR3 sequencing by Adaptive Biotechnologies. The authors processed their data as follows. Adaptive's ImmunoSEQ software supplied the TCR sequencing data for more than 15 patients, while MiXCR and VDJtools were used to process a few other patients. To correct CD4 versus CD8 sorting errors, any sequence found in both subsets at a frequency ratio below 5:1 was removed. CDR3 nucleotide sequences shared between donor and recipient were removed because the origin of such sequences could not be assigned. To be classed as alloreactive, a clone needed at least 2-fold expansion over unstimulated cells and a minimum CFSE-low frequency of 0.002% (template counts) or 0.001% (read counts). Clones were considered mappable if detected in sequenced pre-transplant spleen, lymph node, or MLR CFSE-low populations of the donor or recipient. The cumulative frequency of alloreactive clones was calculated as a percentage of all sequences, weighted by copy number. Imported from immuneACCESS, the table was reduced by TCRdb to in-frame sequences with V and J called. These copies leave out some clones; in studies compared against another copy, an unresolved V gene accounts for under half, and the cause of the remainder is not known. D and trimming were read from the DNA, whereas the V and J calls and clone size are those reported in that table. The sample table holds under 150,000 clones, of which 85% to 95% were seen once. The ten biggest clones cover under 3.5% of the sample.

From cysteine to phenylalanine, the CDR3 is 16 amino acids long. Only the CDR3 part of the read is kept: 48 bases, read in frame from the first base. After removal of 5 bases from V and 1 base from J, the junction retains 9 bases not matched to a gene. CDR1 and CDR2 are read off the germline V gene as SGHTA and FQGNSA. The material sequenced was unstimulated CD8+ T cells sorted from spleen or lymph node cells, taken before intestinal transplant. The clonotype originates from a human donor who received an intestinal transplant. The rearrangement combines TRBV7-2 with TRBJ1-1; the central 8 bases match TRBD1. The CDR3 reads as follows: CASSLATGTGNTEAFF. The sequenced DNA is TGTGCCAGCAGCCTCGCGACCGGGACAGGGAACACTGAAGCTTTCTTT.